The present TCR beta chain was sequenced within a study of beta chain features in type 1 diabetes. The CDR3 sequence is 13 residues long. V was trimmed by 4 bases and J by 2 bases, leaving 6 bases between them. Germline V lookup: CDR1 LNHDA, CDR2 SQIVND (reference sequence). A note on this clone: Its antigen remains unidentified.

Expressed TCRB transcripts were sequenced after all isolated RNA was converted to cDNA. Approximately 3.5 million reads, on average, came from each naive, central memory and regulatory T cell sample. Generated by immunoSEQ multiplex PCR, the TCRdb table keeps only in-frame clones and is missing some. The sample lists hundreds of thousands of clones; roughly 30% were seen once. Notes on the study in general: There were fewer insertions and more deletions at the VDJ junctions of type 1 diabetes patients. The naive, central memory and Treg TCRB repertoires showed an apparent similarity that was greater among patients than among healthy donors.

V is TRBV19 and J is TRBJ2-1; D gene ambiguous. This clonotype was sampled from a man aged 18 to 30 in good health. The specimen sequenced was naive CD4+ T cells from blood. The CDR3 loop reads CASSTSTYNEQFF. CDR3 nucleotides: TGTGCCAGTAGTACATCAACCTACAATGAGCAGTTCTTC. The full variable domain, in which reference TRBV19 and TRBJ2-1 provide the parts outside the CDR3, is DGGITQSPKYLFRKEGQNVTLSCEQNLNHDAMYWYRQDPGQGLRLIYYSQIVNDFQKGDIAEGYSVSREKKESFPLTVTSAQKNPTAFYLCASSTSTYNEQFFGPGTRLTVL.